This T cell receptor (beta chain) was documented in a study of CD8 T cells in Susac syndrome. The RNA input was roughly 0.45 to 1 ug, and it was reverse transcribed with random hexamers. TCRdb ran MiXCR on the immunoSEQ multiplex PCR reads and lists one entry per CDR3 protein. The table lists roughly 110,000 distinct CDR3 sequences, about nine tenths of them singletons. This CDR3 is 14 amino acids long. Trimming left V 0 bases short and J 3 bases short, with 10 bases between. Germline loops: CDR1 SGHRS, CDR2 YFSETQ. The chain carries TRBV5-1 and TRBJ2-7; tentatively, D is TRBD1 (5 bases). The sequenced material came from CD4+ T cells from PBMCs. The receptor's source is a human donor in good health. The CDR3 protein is CASSLAGMSYEQYF. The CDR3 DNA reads TGCGCCAGCAGCTTGGCAGGGATGAGCTACGAGCAGTACTTC.